This record covers a single T cell receptor beta chain. Its cognate antigen is unknown. The sample comes from a study of cytomegalovirus exposure and HLA in healthy donors. Germline assignment: CDR1 MGHRA and CDR2 YSYEKL. The CDR3 has 16 residues. Deletions cut 0 bases from V and 10 bases from J, with 19 bases between. Assay used: immunoSEQ multiplex PCR; TCRdb lists only in-frame clones, some missing. This repertoire shows some 150,000 clones, approximately 91% found once; its top ten account for roughly 0.7%. Study results and caveats: Most TCR sequences were rare, but some public TCRs occurred in many donors. Cytomegalovirus status was reportedly diagnosed by the classifier with high specificity and sensitivity.

Specimen: PBMCs. V gene TRBV4-1 combines with J gene TRBJ2-1, with D perhaps TRBD2 (6 bases). The source of this sequence is a man aged 18 to 30 in good health and CMV-seronegative. CDR3 in DNA: TGCGCCAGCAGCCAAGAAAGCCCGGGACTCCTAAGGGAGCAGTTCTTC. Its translation: CASSQESPGLLREQFF.